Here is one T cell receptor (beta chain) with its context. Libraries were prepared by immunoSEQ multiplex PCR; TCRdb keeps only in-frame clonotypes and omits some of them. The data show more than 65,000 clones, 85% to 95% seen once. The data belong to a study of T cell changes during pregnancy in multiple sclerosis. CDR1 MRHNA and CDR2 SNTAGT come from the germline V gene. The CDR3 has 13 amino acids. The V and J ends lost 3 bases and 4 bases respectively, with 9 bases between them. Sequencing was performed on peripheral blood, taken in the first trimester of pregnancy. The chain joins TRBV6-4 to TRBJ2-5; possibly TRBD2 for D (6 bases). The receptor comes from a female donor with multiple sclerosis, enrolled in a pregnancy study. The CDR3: CASSEHSGETQYF. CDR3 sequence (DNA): TGTGCCAGCAGTGAGCATAGCGGAGAGACCCAGTACTTC.